This is a list of T cell receptor beta chains from one sample in a study of cytomegalovirus exposure and HLA in healthy donors. Some clones are missing from TCRdb's copy, which holds only in-frame ones; the method was immunoSEQ multiplex PCR. Of more than 110,000 clones listed, about 80% are singletons. Sample: PBMCs. Receptors were obtained from a man aged 35 to 55 in good health and CMV-seropositive. Each CDR3 is given with its conserved first and last residue. D genes are given only for firm matches. Some rows have no size entry. The others give once, few or many, or a class for an expanded clone.

>TRBV5-6|NA|TRBJ2-1|NA
TGTGCCAGCAGCTCGACGGGCTCCTACAATGAGCAGTTCTTC
CASSSTGSYNEQFF
>TRBV27|NA|TRBJ2-7|NA
TGTGCCAGCAGTTCGAACACCTACGAGCAGTACTTC
CASSSNTYEQYF
>TRBV7-9|TRBD2|TRBJ2-7|NA
TGTGCCAGCAGCTTAGCGCGGGGGATTTTCTCCTACGAGCAGTACTTC
CASSLARGIFSYEQYF
>TRBV10-3|NA|TRBJ1-1|NA
TGTGCCATCACCGAACGGCAGGCGGGGATGAACACTGAAGCTTTCTTT
CAITERQAGMNTEAFF
>TRBV5-4|NA|TRBJ2-7|NA
TGTGCCAGCAGCCAGGGCTGGGGTGCCTACGAGCAGTACTTC
CASSQGWGAYEQYF
>TRBV18|NA|TRBJ1-4|NA
TGTGCCAGCTCACCCGCCAGGGAAAAACTGTTTTTT
CASSPAREKLFF
>TRBV19|TRBD1|TRBJ2-7|NA
TGTGCCAGTAGTATCACAGGGGGCGGCGGAAGCGAGCAGTACTTC
CASSITGGGGSEQYF
>TRBV10-3|NA|TRBJ2-2|NA
TGTGCCATCAGTGAGTCCAGGGCTGCCGGGGAGCTGTTTTTT
CAISESRAAGELFF
>TRBV11-3|NA|TRBJ1-5|NA
TGTGCCAGCAGCTTAGTGGTGGGCAGCCCTAAAAATGGGTCCCAGCATTTT
CASSLVVGSPKNGSQHF
>TRBV5-1|TRBD1|TRBJ2-1|NA
TGCGCCAGCAGTACCGGGACAGGGTCATACAATGAGCAGTTCTTC
CASSTGTGSYNEQFF
>TRBV4-1|NA|TRBJ1-2|NA
TGCGCCAGCAGCCAAGAGGGAGATGGCTACACCTTC
CASSQEGDGYTF
>TRBV7-8|NA|TRBJ1-1|NA
TGTGCCAGCAGCTTCGAACGTCGCGTTGAAGCTTTCTTT
CASSFERRVEAFF
>TRBV9|NA|TRBJ2-1|once
TGTGCCAGCAGCGTAGGAGGCTCTTACAATGAGCAGTTCTTC
CASSVGGSYNEQFF
>TRBV5-1|TRBD1|TRBJ1-1|NA
TGCGCCAGCAGCTTGGAAGGGGGCCAAGGCACTGAAGCTTTCTTT
CASSLEGGQGTEAFF
>TRBV30|NA|TRBJ2-3|NA
TGTGCCTGGAACCCCAGGGGCCCCGGTCCGCAGTATTTT
CAWNPRGPGPQYF
>TRBV27|NA|TRBJ2-7|NA
TGTGCCAGCACCCATGTGAGCTCGGGAATCTACGAGCAGTACTTC
CASTHVSSGIYEQYF
>TRBV19|TRBD1|TRBJ1-5|NA
TGTGCCAGTAGGGCGGACAGGTATAGCAATCAGCCCCAGCATTTT
CASRADRYSNQPQHF
>TRBV25-1|TRBD2|TRBJ2-1|NA
TGTGCCAGCAGTGAATCGGGGGGGGTCCATGAGCAGTTCTTC
CASSESGGVHEQFF
>TRBV6-6|NA|TRBJ1-2|NA
TGTGCCAGCAGTAACTACGGGCGGTTAACAGGGACGGGCTACACCTTC
CASSNYGRLTGTGYTF
>TRBV12-5|TRBD1|TRBJ1-2|NA
TGTGCTAGTGGTTTGGTACTGACAGGGGTTCCCTATGGCTACACCTTC
CASGLVLTGVPYGYTF
>TRBV7-8|NA|TRBJ1-5|NA
TGTGCCAGCAGCTTAGTGGAGAGAAATCAGCCCCAGCATTTT
CASSLVERNQPQHF
>TRBV5-1|NA|TRBJ2-1|NA
TGCGCCAGCAGGGGCGCCCCAAGCAATGAGCAGTTCTTC
CASRGAPSNEQFF
>TRBV15|NA|TRBJ2-4|NA
TGTGCCACCAGCAGGGAAGCCTACCGACTCCTAGCCAAAAACATTCAGTACTTC
CATSREAYRLLAKNIQYF
>TRBV7-2|TRBD2|TRBJ2-7|NA
TGTGCCAGCAGCCCACCCGGGAGGGCCAGCTCCTACGAGCAGTACTTC
CASSPPGRASSYEQYF
>TRBV7-8|TRBD2|TRBJ2-7|NA
TGTGCCAGCAGCCATAGCCGGGAGGGCCGATCGGAGTACTTC
CASSHSREGRSEYF
>TRBV4-3|TRBD1|TRBJ1-6|few
TGCGCCAGCAGCCAAGATGGGACAGGACCCCTCCACTTT
CASSQDGTGPLHF
>TRBV6-5|NA|TRBJ1-3|NA
TGTGCCAGCAGTCCCCCGGGTGGATCAGGAAACACCATATATTTT
CASSPPGGSGNTIYF